Below, 17 T cell receptor beta chains from the same sample are listed, as sequenced in a study of cytomegalovirus exposure and HLA in healthy donors. PCR involved 60 Vbeta and 13 Jbeta primers. The assay was immunoSEQ multiplex PCR, and TCRdb's table has in-frame clones only and misses some. Among 110,000 to 150,000 clones listed, roughly two thirds were seen once. Specimen: PBMCs. These receptors all stem from a middle-aged woman in good health and CMV-seronegative.

The count of this clone is one. This rearrangement joins TRBV4-1 to TRBJ1-2; TRBD1 might be the D (5 bases). The V end lost 4 bases, the J end lost 2 bases, and 11 bases lay between the germline ends. The CDR3 length is 14 residues. CDR1 is MGHRA, CDR2 YSYEKL, per germline. The CDR3 protein is CASSLLNRNYGYTF. Here the CDR3 DNA reads TGCGCCAGCAGCCTGCTCAACAGGAACTATGGCTACACCTTC.

The V gene is TRBV6-6, the J gene TRBJ1-6, with D perhaps matching TRBD1 (5 bases). CDR3 length: 12 amino acids. Trimming removed 6 bases from V and 8 bases from J, with 8 bases in between. Germline V gene data show CDR1 as MNHNY and CDR2 as SVGAGI (reference sequence). The CDR3 DNA sequence: TGTGCCAGCAGAGGGGCAGATTCACCCCTCCACTTT. This gives the protein CASRGADSPLHF.

The chain recombines TRBV9 with TRBJ1-1; D is possibly TRBD1 (5 bases). Germline values: CDR1 SGDLS, CDR2 YYNGEE. Between the trimmed V and J ends, which lost 0 bases and 8 bases, there was a span of 8 bases. This CDR3 is 12 amino acids long. CDR3 in amino acids: CASSVGGREAFF. CDR3 nucleotide sequence: TGTGCCAGCAGCGTAGGGGGGAGGGAAGCTTTCTTT.

This chain links TRBV11-2 with TRBJ1-2, with D unresolved. Germline V gives CDR1 SGHAT, CDR2 FQNNGV. The ends were cut back, 5 bases at V and 6 bases at J, with 16 bases in the middle. The CDR3 loop spans 14 amino acids. For the CDR3, the DNA is TGTGCCAGCAGCCCCCGCCCCCATGAGAATGGCTACACCTTC. It specifies CASSPRPHENGYTF.

The chain uses TRBV7-9 and TRBJ1-1, with TRBD1 as a possible D gene (5 bases). Germline V gene lookup returns CDR1 SEHNR and CDR2 FQNEAQ (reference sequence). V lost 5 bases and J lost 1, with 11 bases in between. The CDR3 is 14 residues long. As DNA, the CDR3 is TGTGCCAGCAGCAGAATAACAGGGAACACTGAAGCTTTCTTT. It is translated as CASSRITGNTEAFF. Variable domain in full (rest from reference TRBV7-9 and TRBJ1-1): DTGVSQNPRHKITKRGQNVTFRCDPISEHNRLYWYRQTLGQGPEFLTYFQNEAQLEKSRLLSDRFSAERPKGSFSTLEIQRTEQGDSAMYLCASSRITGNTEAFFGQGTRLTVV.

This clone came up a few times. The rearrangement links TRBV9 to TRBJ1-1; D is possibly TRBD1 (6 bases). The germline V gene encodes CDR1 SGDLS and CDR2 YYNGEE. V was cut by 0 bases and J by 4 bases, with 13 bases left in between. This CDR3 spans 15 amino acids. The DNA for the CDR3 is TGTGCCAGCAGCGTAGGCGGGGGCTCACTCACTGAAGCTTTCTTT. Its protein is CASSVGGGSLTEAFF. The full variable domain, in which reference TRBV9 and TRBJ1-1 provide the parts outside the CDR3, is DSGVTQTPKHLITATGQRVTLRCSPRSGDLSVYWYQQSLDQGLQFLIQYYNGEERAKGNILERFSAQQFPDLHSELNLSSLELGDSALYFCASSVGGGSLTEAFFGQGTRLTVV.

The V call is TRBV28, the J call TRBJ2-3, with a possible D match to TRBD2 (6 bases). From germline, CDR1 is MDHEN and CDR2 SYDVKM. CDR3 length: 13 amino acids. The germline V and J ends were trimmed by 3 bases and 5 bases, with 9 bases remaining between them. This chain's CDR3 is CASSFGGRDTQYF. The CDR3 nucleotides are TGTGCCAGCAGTTTCGGGGGAAGAGATACGCAGTATTTT.

This clone is a singleton in its sample. This chain joins TRBV6-1 and TRBJ1-5; possible D gene TRBD1, 5 bases. The length of the CDR3 is 15 residues. Germline V lookup: CDR1 MNHNS, CDR2 SASEGT. The V end was cut by 6 bases, the J end by 0 bases, with 12 bases between. The DNA of the CDR3 is TGTGCCAGCAGCGAGACAGCAAATAGCAATCAGCCCCAGCATTTT. Translation: CASSETANSNQPQHF.

This clone came up once. The chain couples TRBV18 to TRBJ2-3, with D maybe TRBD2 (6 bases). The germline V and J ends were trimmed by 4 bases and 2 bases, with 13 bases remaining between them. Looked up from germline, CDR1 is KGHSH and CDR2 is LQKENI. CDR3 size: 15 residues. CDR3 loop: CASSLQAGPTDTQYF. The DNA of the CDR3 is TGTGCCAGCTCACTCCAGGCGGGGCCCACAGATACGCAGTATTTT.

The V call is TRBV6-5, the J call TRBJ1-1, with 8 bases that match TRBD1. The CDR3 runs to 15 residues. Germline V lookup: CDR1 MNHEY, CDR2 SVGAGI. V lost 0 bases to trimming and J lost 4 bases; unmatched junction nucleotides: 4. The CDR3 DNA is TGTGCCAGCAGTTACTCGACAGGGGATTTCACTGAAGCTTTCTTT. Translated, it gives CASSYSTGDFTEAFF.

This clone was detected only a few times. The chain couples TRBV4-3 to TRBJ1-2; 8 positions match TRBD1. J was trimmed by 4 bases and V by 4 bases; bases with no gene match: 11. This CDR3 contains 16 residues. CDR1 and CDR2 (germline): LGHNA, YSLEER. The CDR3 DNA sequence: TGCGCCAGCAGCCGGGAGGACAGGGAAATTGGCTATGGCTACACCTTC. Protein: CASSREDREIGYGYTF.

This clone has just a few counts. J is TRBJ1-2 and V is TRBV10-2; tentative D call: TRBD1 (6 bases). This CDR3 region has 15 residues. V lost 8 bases, J lost 3 bases, and 19 bases lay in between. In germline, CDR1 is WSHSY, CDR2 SAAADI. In DNA form, the CDR3 reads TGCGCCAGCTGGGGAATGCGCAAGGGGGACTATGGCTACACCTTC. It yields the protein CASWGMRKGDYGYTF.

The V gene is TRBV5-6, the J gene TRBJ2-1, with TRBD2 as a possible D gene (5 bases). Trimming cost V 0 bases and J 0 bases, with 7 bases left between them. The V gene's germline CDR1 is SGHDT and CDR2 YYEEEE. This CDR3 is 15 amino acids long. The CDR3: CASSLGGSSYNEQFF. CDR3 nucleotide sequence: TGTGCCAGCAGCTTGGGAGGGAGCTCCTACAATGAGCAGTTCTTC.

Turning to this clone: At one of its ends the junction is not consistent with the germline gene, which may arise from a read error. This chain connects TRBV5-1 to TRBJ2-5, with 9 bases matching TRBD2. CDR1 is SGHRS, CDR2 YFSETQ, per germline. The CDR3 runs 14 residues. CDR3 region: CASSSPGLAEPVDF. CDR3 nucleotides: TGCGCCAGCAGCTCCCCGGGACTAGCAGAACCTGTGGACTTC. Supplemented by reference TRBV5-1 and TRBJ2-5, the full variable domain reads KAGVTQTPRYLIKTRGQQVTLSCSPISGHRSVSWYQQTPGQGLQFLFEYFSETQRNKGNFPGRFSGRQFSNSRSEMNVSTLELGDSALYLCASSSPGLAEPVDFGPGTRLLVL.

The chain carries TRBV5-4 and TRBJ1-2; D possibly corresponds to TRBD1 (6 bases). The germline gives CDR1 SGHNT, CDR2 YYREEE (reference sequence). The CDR3 length is 15 residues. V was shortened by 2 bases and J by 2 bases, with 13 bases between the two germline ends. The CDR3 loop is CASSFRGMLNYGYTF. The CDR3 DNA reads TGTGCCAGCAGCTTCAGGGGAATGTTAAACTATGGCTACACCTTC. Using reference TRBV5-4 and TRBJ1-2 for the parts outside the CDR3, the full variable domain is ETGVTQSPTHLIKTRGQQVTLRCSSQSGHNTVSWYQQALGQGPQFIFQYYREEENGRGNFPPRFSGLQFPNYSSELNVNALELDDSALYLCASSFRGMLNYGYTFGSGTRLTVV.

The chain has TRBV6-1 and TRBJ2-7, with TRBD1 identical over 7 bases. Per the germline V gene, CDR1 is MNHNS and CDR2 is SASEGT. CDR3 size: 14 residues. V was clipped by 4 bases and J by 5 bases; unmatched bases: 8. The CDR3 loop reads CASSAATGSDEQYF. The CDR3 DNA reads TGTGCCAGCAGTGCCGCGACAGGGTCGGACGAGCAGTACTTC.

V gene TRBV5-1 combines with J gene TRBJ2-3; the match to TRBD2 covers 8 bases. Unmatched junction bases numbered 18, after V lost 3 bases and J lost 3 bases. Germline CDR1 reads SGHRS; CDR2 reads YFSETQ. The CDR3 extends over 19 amino acids. DNA for the CDR3: TGCGCCAGCAGCTCCGACCGTAGCGGGGCCCGGCGGGGAACAGATACGCAGTATTTT. Residues: CASSSDRSGARRGTDTQYF.